The T cell receptor beta chain described here comes from a study of T cells after yellow fever vaccination. The CDR3 loop spans 14 amino acids. Trimming removed 0 bases from V and 0 bases from J, with 5 bases in between. Germline loops: CDR1 KGHSH, CDR2 LQKENI. This clonotype was seen a few times. Each CDR3 protein is one row after TCRdb ran MiXCR on the 5' RACE reads. The data hold hundreds of thousands of distinct CDR3 sequences, with roughly 20% observed a single time. Material: PBMCs, obtained before the yellow fever booster vaccination. The rearrangement uses TRBV18 and TRBJ1-1, with no clear D. This clonotype was sampled from a man aged 18-30 years who received the YFV17D yellow fever vaccine. The CDR3 region is CASSPPSLNTEAFF. The CDR3 coding sequence is TGTGCCAGCTCACCACCTTCCCTGAACACTGAAGCTTTCTTT.